This passage covers 10 T cell receptor beta chains from one sample sequenced in a study of CD8 T cells in ankylosing spondylitis. Whole-study findings and limits: Typical of ankylosing spondylitis blood, it appeared, was a TCR beta motif of eight highly homologous variants.

TCRdb reanalysed the 5' RACE reads using MiXCR and keeps one entry per CDR3 protein. The repertoire includes about 800,000 distinct CDR3 sequences, around 11% of them detected once, and 0.45% to 0.6% sits in the top ten. These receptors lack a known antigen. Sequencing was done on a sample of blood, either unsorted or a sorted T cell fraction (not recorded which). These receptors came from a male donor with ankylosing spondylitis.

A few counts support this clonotype. The rearrangement links TRBV5-1 to TRBJ2-7; the D is unclear. The germline V gene has CDR1 SGHRS and CDR2 YFSETQ. The CDR3 is 15 amino acids. V shed 4 bases and J shed 6 bases, with 20 bases lying between them. The CDR3 reads CASSPTNGRPREQYF. In DNA, the CDR3 is TGCGCCAGCAGCCCTACTAATGGCCGTCCCCGCGAGCAGTACTTC.

V gene TRBV6-2 or TRBV6-3 combines with J gene TRBJ2-2; the D gene is possibly TRBD1 (6 bases). V was cut by 6 bases and J by 4 bases, with 18 bases left in between. From germline, CDR1 is MNHEY and CDR2 SVGEGT. This CDR3 comprises 16 residues. CDR3 sequence: CASSRRRGQGTGELFF. CDR3 sequence (DNA): TGTGCCAGCAGCCGTCGCAGGGGTCAGGGCACCGGGGAGCTGTTTTTT.

This chain links TRBV25-1 with TRBJ2-3; 7 nucleotides line up with TRBD2. V shed 3 bases, J shed 3 bases, and the junction held 3 bases outside the gene matches. Germline CDR1 reads MGHDK; CDR2 reads SYGVNS. The CDR3 has 14 amino acids. As DNA, the CDR3 is TGTGCCAGCAGTGAGTCGGGGGGTACAGATACGCAGTATTTT. This gives the protein CASSESGGTDTQYF.

This clonotype has a handful of counts. The V call is TRBV7-2, the J call TRBJ2-7; TRBD1 matches 8 bases. Germline V CDR1 and CDR2: SGHTA, FQGNSA. V was clipped by 1 base and J by 3 bases; unmatched bases: 5. The length of the CDR3 is 15 residues. CDR3 bases: TGTGCCAGCAGCTTAGGGGACAGGAAGATCTACGAGCAGTACTTC. It is translated as CASSLGDRKIYEQYF.

In this sample, this clonotype turned up a few times. V gene TRBV29-1 combines with J gene TRBJ2-3; 9 positions agree with TRBD2. Germline V gives CDR1 SQVTM, CDR2 ANQGSEA. Trimming cost V 5 bases and J 3 bases; bases outside gene matches: 6. The CDR3 is 14 amino acids. The CDR3 reads CSVSTLAGTDTQYF. CDR3 bases: TGCAGCGTTTCCACCCTAGCGGGAACAGATACGCAGTATTTT.

This clonotype was seen more than once but under ten times. J is TRBJ1-1 and V is TRBV20-1; TRBD1 matches at 7 bases. Germline V gene data show CDR1 as DFQATT and CDR2 as SNEGSKA (reference sequence). This CDR3 is built from 14 residues. The J segment lost 6 bases and the V segment lost 0 bases, leaving 7 bases of the junction unmatched. The CDR3 spells CSARDRTGGPEAFF. The CDR3 DNA sequence: TGCAGTGCTAGAGATCGGACAGGTGGGCCTGAAGCTTTCTTT.

This clonotype was counted a few times. The chain couples TRBV12-3 or TRBV12-4 to TRBJ1-6, with TRBD1 as a possible D gene (5 bases). CDR3 length equals 15 residues. V was shortened by 6 bases and J by 1 base, with 10 bases between the two germline ends. CDR3 loop: CASSPQGSYNSPLHF. CDR3 coding DNA: TGTGCCAGCAGCCCCCAGGGTTCCTATAATTCACCCCTCCACTTT.

This clonotype was observed a few times. V and J are TRBV7-3 and TRBJ2-1; D is perhaps TRBD2 (5 bases). V gave up 1 base and J gave up 7 bases, with 8 bases separating them. The V gene's germline CDR1 is SGHTA and CDR2 FQGTGA. The CDR3 is 13 residues long. The CDR3 nucleotides read TGTGCCAGCAGCTTAATCGGGGTAAATGAGCAGTTCTTC. This translates into CASSLIGVNEQFF.

The chain recombines TRBV12-3 or TRBV12-4 with TRBJ1-5; maybe TRBD1 (5 bases). The CDR3 runs to 14 residues. V was trimmed by 6 bases and J by 6 bases, leaving 15 bases between them. The CDR3 spells CASSLTPQGQPQHF. CDR3 bases: TGTGCCAGCAGCTTGACCCCTCAGGGTCAGCCCCAGCATTTT.

The V gene is TRBV5-1, the J gene TRBJ2-1; no reliable D call. Trimming stripped 1 base from V and 8 bases from J, with 10 bases between. Germline loops: CDR1 SGHRS, CDR2 YFSETQ. There are 13 residues in the CDR3. The CDR3 nucleotides read TGCGCCAGCAGCTTGAGTCCGGCCCATGAGCAGTTCTTC. Translation: CASSLSPAHEQFF. Filled out from reference TRBV5-1 and TRBJ2-1, the complete variable domain reads KAGVTQTPRYLIKTRGQQVTLSCSPISGHRSVSWYQQTPGQGLQFLFEYFSETQRNKGNFPGRFSGRQFSNSRSEMNVSTLELGDSALYLCASSLSPAHEQFFGPGTRLTVL.